One and the same sample provided the 11 T cell receptor beta chains below, sequenced in a study of regulatory T cells in long-lasting Graves disease. Documented time point: persistent/refractory GD, antithyroid drugs over 5 years with positive TRAb. The TCR library used RNA extracted from PBMCs. Arm-PCR of CDR3 regions and iRepertoire HTBI primers were used to build TCR beta libraries. TCRdb fed the multiplex PCR reads into MiXCR, producing one record per CDR3 protein. The sample shows about 290,000 distinct CDR3 sequences, roughly a fifth of them seen only once. The input for sequencing was peripheral blood mononuclear cells (PBMCs), taken when the disease was refractory, from a patient treated with antithyroid drugs. Every receptor here comes from a female donor with Graves disease.

This clonotype was picked up a small number of times. The chain couples TRBV4-1 to TRBJ1-1; 7 bases are shared with TRBD1. CDR1 and CDR2 from the germline V gene are MGHRA and YSYEKL. Trimming removed 7 bases from V and 2 bases from J; junction bases left unmatched: 4. This CDR3 comprises 13 residues. The DNA of the CDR3 is TGCGCCAGCACATACAGGGGAAACACTGAAGCTTTCTTT. It encodes CASTYRGNTEAFF.

CDR3 residues: CASSQYGGTGKGNQPQHF. The CDR3, as DNA: TGTGCCAGCAGCCAATATGGAGGGACAGGGAAGGGAAATCAGCCCCAGCATTTT. The V and J genes are TRBV11-2 and TRBJ1-5; 9 nucleotides line up with TRBD1. Germline-derived CDR1 and CDR2 are SGHAT and FQNNGV. Trimming at V came to 5 bases and at J to 4 bases, leaving 15 bases not matched to a gene. The CDR3 spans 18 residues.

The V call is TRBV3-1, the J call TRBJ2-1; D uncertain. The CDR3 runs to 14 residues. The V gene's germline CDR1 is LGHDT and CDR2 YNNKEL (reference sequence). V lost 4 bases to trimming and J lost 4 bases, with 11 bases between them. The CDR3 region is CASSPADGYNEQFF. Written as DNA, the CDR3 is TGTGCCAGCAGCCCGGCGGACGGATACAATGAGCAGTTCTTC.

V gene TRBV7-9 combines with J gene TRBJ1-6; a weak D match, TRBD1 (5 bases). CDR3 size: 12 residues. V was pared by 4 bases and J by 9 bases, with 7 bases between. From germline, CDR1 is SEHNR and CDR2 FQNEAQ (reference sequence). The CDR3 nucleotides are TGTGCCAGCAGCTCCGGGGGTTCACCCCTCCACTTT. Translated: CASSSGGSPLHF.

This clonotype was found many times. The chain recombines TRBV20-1 with TRBJ2-7, with TRBD1 matching over 7 bases. Per the germline V gene, CDR1 is DFQATT and CDR2 is SNEGSKA (reference sequence). V lost 1 base and J lost 3; bases outside the gene matches: 3. The CDR3 contains 13 residues. The CDR3 sequence is CSARGDRVYEQYF. CDR3 DNA sequence: TGCAGTGCTAGAGGCGACAGGGTCTACGAGCAGTACTTC.

This CDR3 is CASSVDAGGVAETQYF. The CDR3 nucleotides read TGTGCCAGCAGCGTAGATGCAGGGGGCGTCGCTGAGACCCAGTACTTC. This chain joins TRBV9 and TRBJ2-5; 8 bases fit TRBD1. The CDR3 runs to 16 residues. V lost 0 bases, J lost 5 bases, and 9 bases stayed unmatched. Germline CDR1 reads SGDLS; CDR2 reads YYNGEE.

This clonotype was seen more than once but under ten times. J is TRBJ1-1 and V is TRBV6-4, with 8 bases fitting TRBD1. Losses at the gene ends were 9 bases for V and 8 bases for J; bases not matched to a gene: 8. The germline V gene encodes CDR1 MRHNA and CDR2 SNTAGT. This CDR3 has 12 amino acids. The CDR3 coding sequence is TGTGCCAGTTTCTCAGGGGGCGCAGAAGCTTTCTTT. Protein sequence: CASFSGGAEAFF.

This clonotype was seen a single time. CDR3: CASRTDPGPRGELFF. The CDR3 DNA sequence: TGTGCCAGCAGAACTGACCCGGGCCCTCGGGGGGAGCTGTTTTTT. V usage is TRBV6-1 and J usage is TRBJ2-2; no reliable D call. V lost 6 bases and J 8 bases, leaving 19 bases between the germline ends. The CDR3 length is 15 residues. Looked up from germline, CDR1 is MNHNS and CDR2 is SASEGT.

This sequence joins TRBV30 and TRBJ2-2, with D unclear. Per the germline V gene, CDR1 is GTSNPN and CDR2 is SVGIG (reference sequence). Trimming removed 0 bases from V and 5 bases from J, with 7 bases in between. The CDR3 length is 13 residues. Here the CDR3 DNA reads TGTGCCTGGAGTGTACAAATTACCGGGGAGCTGTTTTTT. Its protein product is CAWSVQITGELFF.

In DNA form, the CDR3 reads TGTGCCTGGACCCTGGGGGGTGTCGACGAGCAGTACTTC. Encoded protein: CAWTLGGVDEQYF. The V and J genes are TRBV30 and TRBJ2-7; D perhaps matches TRBD2 (6 bases). Trimming removed 4 bases at V and 5 bases at J, with 15 bases between. CDR1 and CDR2 from the germline V gene are GTSNPN and SVGIG (reference sequence). This CDR3 comprises 13 residues.

The chain links TRBV7-8 to TRBJ2-3, with D possibly being TRBD2 (5 bases). Trimming took off 5 bases at V and 0 bases at J, with 21 bases between the two ends. Germline loops: CDR1 SGHVS, CDR2 FQNEAQ. The CDR3 contains 18 residues. The chain's CDR3 is CASSPPDLQRISTDTQYF. The CDR3 region has the DNA TGTGCCAGCAGCCCACCAGACCTTCAGCGGATAAGCACAGATACGCAGTATTTT. The full variable domain, its missing parts supplied by reference TRBV7-8 and TRBJ2-3, is GAGVSQSPRYKVAKRGQDVALRCDPISGHVSLFWYQQALGQGPEFLTYFQNEAQLDKSGLPSDRFFAERPEGSVSTLKIQRTQQEDSAVYLCASSPPDLQRISTDTQYFGPGTRLTVL.